A single sample gave rise to the 23 T cell receptor beta chains below, sequenced in a study of T cells after yellow fever vaccination. TCRdb reprocessed the 5' RACE reads with MiXCR, giving one entry per CDR3 protein. The sample has some 30,000 distinct CDR3 sequences; approximately 4% are singletons. The material was CD8+ T cells sorted from PBMCs, obtained 5 days after the yellow fever booster vaccination. The receptors were sampled from a man in his thirties or forties who received the YFV17D yellow fever vaccine.

This clonotype was observed at least ten times. The rearrangement uses TRBV9 and TRBJ2-3; D not certain. CDR3 length equals 15 residues. Germline values: CDR1 SGDLS, CDR2 YYNGEE. Trimming pared 4 bases from V and 4 bases from J, leaving 16 bases between. Here the CDR3 reads CASSPSGGAPDTQYF. The CDR3 DNA follows: TGTGCCAGCAGCCCTTCGGGCGGAGCGCCAGATACGCAGTATTTT.

This clonotype was picked up many times. The chain uses TRBV7-9 and TRBJ1-1; D remains unclear. The CDR3 extends over 12 amino acids. In germline, CDR1 is SEHNR, CDR2 FQNEAQ (reference sequence). The V and J ends lost 6 bases and 6 bases respectively, with 11 bases between them. CDR3: CASRGREPEAFF. The CDR3 DNA is TGTGCCAGCAGAGGAAGGGAACCTGAAGCTTTCTTT.

This clonotype was detected many times. The CDR3 DNA follows: TGTGCCAGCAGCCCCGATCGTCCAGATACGCAGTATTTT. Its translation: CASSPDRPDTQYF. The J gene is TRBJ2-3, the V gene TRBV5-6; the D is unclear. V lost 4 bases and J lost 4, with 10 bases in between. Germline V CDR1 and CDR2: SGHDT, YYEEEE. This CDR3 has 13 residues. Filled out from reference TRBV5-6 and TRBJ2-3, the complete variable domain reads DAGVTQSPTHLIKTRGQQVTLRCSPKSGHDTVSWYQQALGQGPQFIFQYYEEEERQRGNFPDRFSGHQFPNYSSELNVNALLLGDSALYLCASSPDRPDTQYFGPGTRLTVL.

This clonotype was seen ten or more times. The chain is built from TRBV7-2 and TRBJ2-2; 7 nucleotides align to TRBD1. With V trimmed by 5 bases and J by 6 bases, 12 bases remained unmatched. Germline V gene data show CDR1 as SGHTA and CDR2 as FQGNSA. The CDR3 has 16 residues. The CDR3 bases are TGTGCCAGCAGCCCCTGGGGGACAGCTAGTCCCGGGGAGCTGTTTTTT. Translated: CASSPWGTASPGELFF.

At least ten counts were recorded for this clonotype. The rearrangement joins TRBV20-1 to TRBJ1-3, with D maybe TRBD1 (6 bases). V lost 0 bases and J lost 3, with 9 bases in between. CDR3 length: 14 amino acids. The germline V gene has CDR1 DFQATT and CDR2 SNEGSKA (reference sequence). CDR3 bases: TGCAGTGCTAGAGATAACAGGGATGGAAACACCATATATTTT. Translating gives CSARDNRDGNTIYF.

This clonotype was detected many times. The chain links TRBV20-1 to TRBJ2-4, with 7 nucleotides matching TRBD1. The germline gives CDR1 DFQATT, CDR2 SNEGSKA (reference sequence). J lost 7 bases, V lost 7 bases, and 13 bases had no gene match. The CDR3 is 14 amino acids. The CDR3 sequence is CSGSAGTEPNIQYF. Here the CDR3 DNA reads TGCAGTGGAAGCGCCGGGACAGAACCCAACATTCAGTACTTC.

In this sample, this clonotype turned up many times. This chain connects TRBV4-1 to TRBJ2-2; D gene uncertain. The CDR3 runs 13 residues. Per the germline V gene, CDR1 is MGHRA and CDR2 is YSYEKL. V was trimmed by 2 bases and J by 7 bases, leaving 8 bases between them. This CDR3 is CASSQSVGGELFF. The CDR3 DNA sequence: TGCGCCAGCAGCCAATCGGTGGGCGGGGAGCTGTTTTTT.

This clonotype was seen many times. The V call is TRBV5-1, the J call TRBJ2-3; a weak D match, TRBD2 (6 bases). The CDR3 contains 13 residues. CDR1 is SGHRS and CDR2 is YFSETQ in the germline V gene. Trimming stripped 5 bases from V and 4 bases from J, with 11 bases between. The CDR3 region is CASRSLAADTQYF. Here the CDR3 DNA reads TGCGCCAGCAGGTCATTAGCGGCAGATACGCAGTATTTT.

The chain couples TRBV20-1 to TRBJ2-3; D gene uncertain. From germline, CDR1 is DFQATT and CDR2 SNEGSKA (reference sequence). The CDR3 has 11 amino acids. V gave up 3 bases and J gave up 10 bases, with 11 bases separating them. The CDR3 is CSASFSGAQYF. CDR3 DNA: TGCAGTGCTAGTTTTAGTGGTGCGCAGTATTTT.

This clonotype was observed many times. This sequence joins TRBV11-2 and TRBJ2-2; D gene unclear. V gave up 1 base and J gave up 7 bases, with 7 bases separating them. This CDR3 region has 13 residues. Germline V gives CDR1 SGHAT, CDR2 FQNNGV. As DNA, the CDR3 is TGTGCCAGCAGCTTAGTGGTTCTCGGGGAGCTGTTTTTT. This encodes CASSLVVLGELFF.

In its sample, this clonotype was seen many times. The chain is built from TRBV29-1 and TRBJ2-7; the D is unclear. Trimming cost V 7 bases and J 2 bases, with 15 bases left between them. This CDR3 is built from 13 residues. CDR1 is SQVTM and CDR2 is ANQGSEA in the germline V gene. The CDR3, as DNA: TGCAGCGCCGAGGACCCTGGGACCTACGAGCAGTACTTC. Translating gives CSAEDPGTYEQYF.

This clonotype was counted ten times or more. CDR3 loop: CASSPTTALYGYTF. The CDR3 bases are TGTGCCAGCAGTCCAACGACAGCGCTCTATGGCTACACCTTC. The V gene is TRBV27, the J gene TRBJ1-2; a weak D match, TRBD1 (5 bases). CDR1 and CDR2 from the germline V gene are MNHEY and SMNVEV (reference sequence). The CDR3 extends over 14 amino acids. V was cut by 5 bases and J by 4 bases, with 14 bases left in between.

This clonotype was recorded at least ten times. This chain links TRBV2 with TRBJ2-5; D unclear. The CDR3 runs to 17 residues. Trimming pared 2 bases from V and 5 bases from J, leaving 21 bases between. Germline V gives CDR1 SNHLY, CDR2 FYNNEI. This chain's CDR3 is CASSEMIISTLGETQYF. The DNA of the CDR3 is TGTGCCAGCAGTGAAATGATTATTTCGACGTTGGGTGAGACCCAGTACTTC.

This clonotype appeared many times. The chain joins TRBV6-5 to TRBJ1-4; 7 positions match TRBD1. V was clipped by 2 bases and J by 8 bases; unmatched bases: 11. Looked up from germline, CDR1 is MNHEY and CDR2 is SVGAGI. The CDR3 is 16 residues long. DNA of the CDR3: TGTGCCAGCAGTTACAGCAAGACAGGGCCGGAAGAAAAACTGTTTTTT. Translating it yields CASSYSKTGPEEKLFF.

This clonotype was detected many times. The rearrangement uses TRBV7-3 and TRBJ1-2, with no clear D. This CDR3 has 13 amino acids. CDR1 and CDR2 from the germline V gene are SGHTA and FQGTGA. Trimming left V 3 bases short and J 4 bases short, with 9 bases between. The CDR3 coding sequence is TGTGCCAGCAGCTTGAGCGTCTTCTATGGCTACACCTTC. As protein: CASSLSVFYGYTF.

The table lists this clonotype with many counts. V and J are TRBV13 and TRBJ2-5; a possible D gene is TRBD2 (6 bases). CDR1 is PRHDT, CDR2 FYEKMQ, per germline (reference sequence). The CDR3 sequence is 15 residues long. Trimming took 2 bases from V and 5 from J, leaving 15 bases between them. The CDR3 nucleotides read TGTGCCAGCAGCTTACGGAGCGGGCTTGAGGAGACCCAGTACTTC. It is translated as CASSLRSGLEETQYF. The full variable domain, in which reference TRBV13 and TRBJ2-5 provide the parts outside the CDR3, is AAGVIQSPRHLIKEKRETATLKCYPIPRHDTVYWYQQGPGQDPQFLISFYEKMQSDKGSIPDRFSAQQFSDYHSELNMSSLELGDSALYFCASSLRSGLEETQYFGPGTRLLVL.

This clonotype showed up many times. The chain combines TRBV12-3 or TRBV12-4 with TRBJ2-3; D remains ambiguous. Between the trimmed V and J ends, which lost 7 bases and 0 bases, there was a span of 8 bases. The CDR3 length is 13 residues. Written as DNA, the CDR3 is TGTGCCAGCACCATATTTAGCACAGATACGCAGTATTTT. It translates to CASTIFSTDTQYF.

This clonotype has a count of ten or more. This chain connects TRBV21-1 to TRBJ2-7; the table calls TRBD2, which could not be checked here. TRBV21-1 is designated a pseudogene. The CDR3 is made up of 18 amino acids. CDR3 loop: CASSKELGGRAFYYEQYF. For the CDR3, the DNA is TGTGCCAGCAGCAAAGAATTGGGCGGGAGGGCCTTTTACTACGAGCAGTACTTC.

This clonotype was observed many times. The chain links TRBV28 to TRBJ2-6; D is unresolved. Germline V gene lookup returns CDR1 MDHEN and CDR2 SYDVKM. The CDR3 runs to 16 residues. V dropped 4 bases and J dropped 0 bases, with 10 bases sitting between them. CDR3 nucleotide sequence: TGTGCCAGCAGTTCGCTTGGTATCTCTGGGGCCAACGTCCTGACTTTC. It codes for CASSSLGISGANVLTF.

This clonotype showed up many times. This chain connects TRBV6-5 to TRBJ2-3; 9 bases line up with TRBD2. The junction had 5 bases not matched to a gene; V was cut back by 2 bases and J by 5 bases. The germline CDR1 and CDR2 sequences are MNHEY and SVGAGI. The CDR3 covers 15 residues. Here the CDR3 reads CASSYKAGGEDTQYF. Written as DNA, the CDR3 is TGTGCCAGCAGTTACAAGGCGGGGGGGGAAGATACGCAGTATTTT.

J is TRBJ2-7 and V is TRBV27; 8 nucleotides line up with TRBD1. Germline CDR1 is MNHEY and CDR2 is SMNVEV (reference sequence). The length of the CDR3 is 16 residues. V was pared by 3 bases and J by 6 bases, with 13 bases of the junction left unmatched. The CDR3, as DNA: TGTGCCAGCAGTTTTCAGGACAGGGTGGGTCTAGGCGAGCAGTACTTC. It yields the protein CASSFQDRVGLGEQYF.

This clonotype was detected ten times or more. The V call is TRBV7-2, the J call TRBJ2-2, with D possibly matching TRBD2 (6 bases). This CDR3 spans 16 amino acids. From germline, CDR1 is SGHTA and CDR2 FQGNSA. The germline V and J ends were trimmed by 4 bases and 0 bases, with 12 bases remaining between them. The CDR3 region has the DNA TGTGCCAGCAGCTCCTGGAGCGGGTCGAACACCGGGGAGCTGTTTTTT. Translated, it gives CASSSWSGSNTGELFF.

This clonotype was found many times. Since the CDR3 does not end with the conserved phenylalanine or tryptophan, this likely comes from a read error. The DNA is omitted, as the CDR3 cannot be located on it reliably, and the CDR3 follows TCRdb's listing. The rearrangement uses TRBV27 and TRBJ2-1; the tabulated D call, TRBD2, remains unverified against the DNA. The CDR3 has 11 amino acids, counting both end residues. Germline CDR1 reads MNHEY; CDR2 reads SMNVEV (reference sequence). The CDR3 loop reads CASSFVASGSP.